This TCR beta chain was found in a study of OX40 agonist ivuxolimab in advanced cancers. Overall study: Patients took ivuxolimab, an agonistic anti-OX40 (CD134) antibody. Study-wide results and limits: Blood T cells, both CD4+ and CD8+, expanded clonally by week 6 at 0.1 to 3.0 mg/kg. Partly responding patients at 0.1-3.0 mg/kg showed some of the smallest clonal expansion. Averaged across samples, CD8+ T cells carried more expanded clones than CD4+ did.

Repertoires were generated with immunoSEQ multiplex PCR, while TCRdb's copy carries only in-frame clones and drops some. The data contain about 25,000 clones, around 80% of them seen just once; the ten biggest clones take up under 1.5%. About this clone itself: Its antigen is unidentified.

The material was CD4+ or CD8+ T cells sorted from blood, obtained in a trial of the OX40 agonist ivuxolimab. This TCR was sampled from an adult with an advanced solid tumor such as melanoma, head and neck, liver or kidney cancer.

CDR3 sequence (DNA): TGCGCCAGCAGCTTTAGGACAGGGAGGGATTCACCCCTCCACTTT. Its protein is CASSFRTGRDSPLHF. The genes are TRBV5-1 and TRBJ1-6; 8 nucleotides agree with TRBD1. The CDR3 has 15 residues. V dropped 2 bases and J dropped 8; count of bases not matched to a gene: 6. The germline CDR1 and CDR2 sequences are SGHRS and YFSETQ.